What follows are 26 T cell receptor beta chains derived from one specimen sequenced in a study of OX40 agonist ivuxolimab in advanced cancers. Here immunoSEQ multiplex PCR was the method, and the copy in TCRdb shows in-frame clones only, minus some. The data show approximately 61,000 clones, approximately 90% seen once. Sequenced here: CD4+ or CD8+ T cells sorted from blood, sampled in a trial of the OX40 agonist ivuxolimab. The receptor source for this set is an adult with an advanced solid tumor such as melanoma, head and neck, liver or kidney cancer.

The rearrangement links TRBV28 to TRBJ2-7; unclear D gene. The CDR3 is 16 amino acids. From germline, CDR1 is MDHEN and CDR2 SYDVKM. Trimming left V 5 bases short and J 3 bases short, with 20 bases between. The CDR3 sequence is CASSPLEGRRYYEQYF. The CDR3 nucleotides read TGTGCCAGCAGTCCCCTCGAAGGGCGGAGATACTACGAGCAGTACTTC.

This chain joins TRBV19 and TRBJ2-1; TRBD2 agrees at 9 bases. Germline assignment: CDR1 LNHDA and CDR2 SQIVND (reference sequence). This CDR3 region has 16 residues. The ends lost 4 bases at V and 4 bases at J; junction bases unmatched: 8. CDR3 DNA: TGTGCCAGTAGTAAAATAGCGGGAGTGGAATACAATGAGCAGTTCTTC. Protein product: CASSKIAGVEYNEQFF.

Written as DNA, the CDR3 is TGCGCCAGCAGCCAAGCCCCGTCTGAGGGGGGCTCCTACGAGCAGTACTTC. Translation: CASSQAPSEGGSYEQYF. The V call is TRBV4-3, the J call TRBJ2-7, with D tentatively TRBD1 or TRBD2 (6 bases each). The CDR3 spans 17 residues. Germline V gives CDR1 LGHNA, CDR2 YSLEER. V dropped 1 base and J dropped 0 bases, with 16 bases sitting between them.

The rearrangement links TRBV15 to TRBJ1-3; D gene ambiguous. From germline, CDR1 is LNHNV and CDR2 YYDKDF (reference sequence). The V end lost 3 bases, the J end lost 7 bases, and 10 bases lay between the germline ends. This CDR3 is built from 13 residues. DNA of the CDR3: TGTGCCACCAGCAGTTCGCTGGGGAACACCATATATTTT. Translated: CATSSSLGNTIYF.

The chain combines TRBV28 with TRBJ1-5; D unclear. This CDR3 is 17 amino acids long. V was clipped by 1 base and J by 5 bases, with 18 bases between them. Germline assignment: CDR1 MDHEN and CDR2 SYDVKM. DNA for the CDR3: TGTGCCAGCAGTTTATTGTACTCGAGCGTCGGTTATCAGCCCCAGCATTTT. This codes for CASSLLYSSVGYQPQHF.

CDR3 region: CASSSPLAGDDTDTQYF. DNA for the CDR3: TGTGCCAGCAGCTCACCACTAGCGGGAGACGACACAGATACGCAGTATTTT. The chain links TRBV11-2 to TRBJ2-3; 11 nucleotides agree with TRBD2. Per the germline V gene, CDR1 is SGHAT and CDR2 is FQNNGV. The CDR3 loop spans 17 amino acids. V trimming: 4 bases; J trimming: 2 bases; junction bases outside the gene matches: 8.

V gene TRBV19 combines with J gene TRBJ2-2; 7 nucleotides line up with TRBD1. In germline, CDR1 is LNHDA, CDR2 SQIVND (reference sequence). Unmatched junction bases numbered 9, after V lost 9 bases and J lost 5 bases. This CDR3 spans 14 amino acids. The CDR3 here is CASLPTGLTGELFF. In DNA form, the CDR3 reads TGTGCCAGCTTACCGACAGGGCTGACCGGGGAGCTGTTTTTT.

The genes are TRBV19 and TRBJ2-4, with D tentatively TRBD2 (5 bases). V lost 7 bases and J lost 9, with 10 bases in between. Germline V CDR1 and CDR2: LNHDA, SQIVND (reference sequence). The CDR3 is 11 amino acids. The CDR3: CASIAGGIQYF. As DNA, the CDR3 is TGTGCCAGTATTGCGGGTGGCATTCAGTACTTC.

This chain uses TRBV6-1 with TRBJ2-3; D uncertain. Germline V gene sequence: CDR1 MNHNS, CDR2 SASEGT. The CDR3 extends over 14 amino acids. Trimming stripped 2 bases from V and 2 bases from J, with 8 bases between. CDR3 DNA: TGTGCCAGCAGTGAATCCTGGGACACAGATACGCAGTATTTT. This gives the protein CASSESWDTDTQYF.

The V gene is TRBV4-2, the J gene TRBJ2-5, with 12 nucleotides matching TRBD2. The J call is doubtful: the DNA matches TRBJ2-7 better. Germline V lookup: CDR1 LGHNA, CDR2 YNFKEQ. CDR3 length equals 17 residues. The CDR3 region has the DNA TGTGCCAGCAGCCTCTGGGGGCTAGCGGGAGGGCTATACGAGCAGTACTTC. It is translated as CASSLWGLAGGLYEQYF.

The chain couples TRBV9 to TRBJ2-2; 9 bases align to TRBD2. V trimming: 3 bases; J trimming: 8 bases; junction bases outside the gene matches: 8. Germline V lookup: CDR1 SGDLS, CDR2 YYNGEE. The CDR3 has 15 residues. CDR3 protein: CASSGETSGRGELFF. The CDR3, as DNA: TGTGCCAGCAGCGGGGAGACTAGCGGAAGGGGGGAGCTGTTTTTT.

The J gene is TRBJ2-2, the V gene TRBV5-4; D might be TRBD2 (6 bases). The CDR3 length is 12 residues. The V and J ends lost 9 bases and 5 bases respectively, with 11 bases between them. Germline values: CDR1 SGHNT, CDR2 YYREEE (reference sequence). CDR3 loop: CATERGTGELFF. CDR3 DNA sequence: TGTGCCACTGAACGGGGGACCGGGGAGCTGTTTTTT.

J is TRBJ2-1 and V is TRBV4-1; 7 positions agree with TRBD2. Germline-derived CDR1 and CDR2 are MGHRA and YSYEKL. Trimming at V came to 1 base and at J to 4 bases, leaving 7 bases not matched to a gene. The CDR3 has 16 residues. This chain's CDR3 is CASSQGAGGFYNEQFF. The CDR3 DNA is TGCGCCAGCAGCCAAGGGGCCGGGGGGTTTTACAATGAGCAGTTCTTC.

CDR3 protein: CASSRDRANEKLFF. CDR3 DNA: TGCGCCAGCAGCCGGGACAGGGCTAATGAAAAACTGTTTTTT. The chain combines TRBV4-3 with TRBJ1-4, with 9 bases lining up with TRBD1. Germline loops: CDR1 LGHNA, CDR2 YSLEER. The CDR3 loop spans 14 amino acids. V lost 4 bases, J lost 3 bases, and 0 bases stayed unmatched.

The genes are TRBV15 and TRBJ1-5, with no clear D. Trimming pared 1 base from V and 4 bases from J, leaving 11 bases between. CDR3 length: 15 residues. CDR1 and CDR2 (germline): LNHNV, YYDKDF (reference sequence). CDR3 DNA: TGTGCCACCAGCAGAGTTCGGACGGTGAATCAGCCCCAGCATTTT. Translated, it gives CATSRVRTVNQPQHF.

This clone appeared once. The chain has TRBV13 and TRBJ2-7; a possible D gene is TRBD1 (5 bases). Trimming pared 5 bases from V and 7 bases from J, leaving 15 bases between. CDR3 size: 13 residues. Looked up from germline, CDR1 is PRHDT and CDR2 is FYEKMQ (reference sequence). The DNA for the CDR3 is TGTGCCAGCAGCCGGCAGGGCGCAGGAGAGCAGTACTTC. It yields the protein CASSRQGAGEQYF.

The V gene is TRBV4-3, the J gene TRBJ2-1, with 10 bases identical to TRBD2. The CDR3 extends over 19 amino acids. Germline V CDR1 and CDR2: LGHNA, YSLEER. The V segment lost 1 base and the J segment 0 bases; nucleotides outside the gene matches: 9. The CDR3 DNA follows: TGCGCCAGCAGCCAAGCCCCACTAGCGGGACCAAGCTCCTACAATGAGCAGTTCTTC. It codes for CASSQAPLAGPSSYNEQFF.

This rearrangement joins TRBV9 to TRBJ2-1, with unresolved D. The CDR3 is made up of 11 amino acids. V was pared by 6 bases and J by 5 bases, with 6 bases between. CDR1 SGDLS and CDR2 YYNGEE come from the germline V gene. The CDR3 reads CASKSDNEQFF. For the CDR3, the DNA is TGTGCCAGCAAGTCGGACAATGAGCAGTTCTTC.

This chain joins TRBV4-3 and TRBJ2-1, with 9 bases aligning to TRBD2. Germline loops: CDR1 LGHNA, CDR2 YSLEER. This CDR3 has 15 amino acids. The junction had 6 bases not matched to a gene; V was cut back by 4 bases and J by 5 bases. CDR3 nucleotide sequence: TGCGCCAGCAGCCCTGGACTAGCGCGCGACAATGAGCAGTTCTTC. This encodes CASSPGLARDNEQFF.

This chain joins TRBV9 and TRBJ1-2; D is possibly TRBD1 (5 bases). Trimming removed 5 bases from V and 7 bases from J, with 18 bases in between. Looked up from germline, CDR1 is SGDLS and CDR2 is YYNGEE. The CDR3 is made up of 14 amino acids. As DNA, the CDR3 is TGTGCCAGCAGGGAAGGGGTCCCCCCCCTTGGCTACACCTTC. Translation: CASREGVPPLGYTF.

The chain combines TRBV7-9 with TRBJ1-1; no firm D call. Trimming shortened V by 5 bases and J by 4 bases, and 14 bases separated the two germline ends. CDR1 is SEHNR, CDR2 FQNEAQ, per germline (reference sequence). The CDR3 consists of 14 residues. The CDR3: CASSVVGEGTEAFF. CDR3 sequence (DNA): TGTGCCAGCAGCGTAGTTGGGGAGGGCACTGAAGCTTTCTTT.

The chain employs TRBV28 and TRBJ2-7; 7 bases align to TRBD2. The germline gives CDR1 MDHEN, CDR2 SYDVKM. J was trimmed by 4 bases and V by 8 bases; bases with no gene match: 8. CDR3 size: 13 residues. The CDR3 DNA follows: TGTGCCAGCCAGGCGGGAGCGTGGTACGAGCAGTACTTC. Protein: CASQAGAWYEQYF. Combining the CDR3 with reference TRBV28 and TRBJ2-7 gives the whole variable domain DVKVTQSSRYLVKRTGEKVFLECVQDMDHENMFWYRQDPGLGLRLIYFSYDVKMKEKGDIPEGYSVSREKKERFSLILESASTNQTSMYLCASQAGAWYEQYFGPGTRLTVT.

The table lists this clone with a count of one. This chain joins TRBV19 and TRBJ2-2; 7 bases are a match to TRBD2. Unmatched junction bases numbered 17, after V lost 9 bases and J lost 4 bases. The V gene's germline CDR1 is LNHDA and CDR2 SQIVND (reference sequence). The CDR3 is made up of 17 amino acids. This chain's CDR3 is CASSPLGGAWATGELFF. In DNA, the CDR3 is TGTGCCAGCTCTCCCCTGGGAGGGGCGTGGGCCACCGGGGAGCTGTTTTTT. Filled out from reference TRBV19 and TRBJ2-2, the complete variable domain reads DGGITQSPKYLFRKEGQNVTLSCEQNLNHDAMYWYRQDPGQGLRLIYYSQIVNDFQKGDIAEGYSVSREKKESFPLTVTSAQKNPTAFYLCASSPLGGAWATGELFFGEGSRLTVL.

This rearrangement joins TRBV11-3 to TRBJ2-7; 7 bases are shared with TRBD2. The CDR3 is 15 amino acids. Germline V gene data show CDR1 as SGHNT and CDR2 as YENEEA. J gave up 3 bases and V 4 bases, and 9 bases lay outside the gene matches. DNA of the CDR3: TGTGCCAGCAGCTCTGGGGGGGTTGCGGACTACGAGCAGTACTTC. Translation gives CASSSGGVADYEQYF.

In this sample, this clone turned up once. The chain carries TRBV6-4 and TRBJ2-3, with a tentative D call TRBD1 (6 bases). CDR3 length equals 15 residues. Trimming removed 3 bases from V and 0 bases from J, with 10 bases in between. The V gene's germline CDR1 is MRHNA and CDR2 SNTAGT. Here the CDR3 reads CASSEGAASTDTQYF. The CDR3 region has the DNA TGTGCCAGCAGTGAGGGGGCCGCCAGCACAGATACGCAGTATTTT.

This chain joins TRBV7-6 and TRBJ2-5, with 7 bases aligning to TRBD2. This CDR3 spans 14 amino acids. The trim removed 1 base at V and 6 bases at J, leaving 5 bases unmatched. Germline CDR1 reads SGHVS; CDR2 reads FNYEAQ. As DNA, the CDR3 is TGTGCCAGCAGCTTAGAGGCGGGAGTGAAGACCCAGTACTTC. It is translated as CASSLEAGVKTQYF.